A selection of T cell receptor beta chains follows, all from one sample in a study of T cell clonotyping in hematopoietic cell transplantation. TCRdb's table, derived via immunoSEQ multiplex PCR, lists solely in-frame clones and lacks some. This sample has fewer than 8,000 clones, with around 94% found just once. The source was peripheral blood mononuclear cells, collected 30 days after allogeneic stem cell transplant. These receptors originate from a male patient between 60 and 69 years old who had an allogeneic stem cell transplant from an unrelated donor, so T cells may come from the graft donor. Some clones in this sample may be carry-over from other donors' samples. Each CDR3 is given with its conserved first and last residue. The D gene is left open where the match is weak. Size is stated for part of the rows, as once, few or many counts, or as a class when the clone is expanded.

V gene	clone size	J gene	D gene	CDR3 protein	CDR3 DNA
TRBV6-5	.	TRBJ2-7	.	CASRQAFSYEQYF	TGTGCCAGCAGGCAGGCGTTCTCCTACGAGCAGTACTTC
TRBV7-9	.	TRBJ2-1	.	CASSLVASVYEQFF	TGTGCCAGCAGCTTAGTTGCTAGCGTCTATGAGCAGTTCTTC
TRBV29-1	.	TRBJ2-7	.	CSVEDSRGGYEQYF	TGCAGCGTTGAAGATTCGAGGGGCGGGTACGAGCAGTACTTC
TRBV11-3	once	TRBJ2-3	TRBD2	CASSERTSGRADTQYF	TGTGCCAGCAGCGAGAGGACTAGCGGGAGGGCCGATACGCAGTATTTT
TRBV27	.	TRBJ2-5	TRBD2	CASSREAGGPGKTQYF	TGTGCCAGCAGCCGCGAAGCGGGAGGGCCGGGAAAGACCCAGTACTTC
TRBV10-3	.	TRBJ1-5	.	CAISESWVQPQHF	TGTGCCATCAGTGAGTCTTGGGTGCAGCCCCAGCATTTT
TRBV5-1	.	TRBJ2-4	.	CASSHDSSQNIQYF	TGCGCCAGCAGCCACGACAGTTCCCAAAACATTCAGTACTTC
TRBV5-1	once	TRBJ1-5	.	CASSFDNNQPQHF	TGCGCCAGCAGCTTTGACAACAATCAGCCCCAGCATTTT
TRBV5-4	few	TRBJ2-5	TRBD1	CASSWDRGEETQYF	TGTGCCAGCAGCTGGGACAGGGGAGAAGAGACCCAGTACTTC
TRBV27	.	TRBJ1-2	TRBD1	CASRPLQNRGGNYGYTF	TGTGCCAGCAGACCCCTCCAAAACAGGGGAGGGAACTATGGCTACACCTTC
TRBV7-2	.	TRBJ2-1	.	CASSPKGVSYNEQFF	TGTGCCAGCAGCCCAAAGGGGGTCTCCTACAATGAGCAGTTCTTC
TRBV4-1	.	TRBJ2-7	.	CASSQVVYGEQYF	TGCGCCAGCAGCCAAGTGGTCTATGGCGAGCAGTACTTC
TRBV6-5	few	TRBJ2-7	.	CASSYSGIDYEQYF	TGTGCCAGCAGTTACTCGGGAATAGACTACGAGCAGTACTTC
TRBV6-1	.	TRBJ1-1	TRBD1	CASSERQGVNTEAFF	TGTGCCAGCAGTGAGAGACAGGGAGTGAACACTGAAGCTTTCTTT
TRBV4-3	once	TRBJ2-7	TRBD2	CASSQGLAGTSYEQYF	TGCGCCAGCAGCCAAGGACTAGCGGGGACCTCCTACGAGCAGTACTTC
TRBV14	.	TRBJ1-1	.	CASTPGGLEAFF	TGTGCCAGCACCCCCGGGGGCCTCGAAGCTTTCTTT
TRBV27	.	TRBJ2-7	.	CASSYGFPYEQYF	TGTGCCAGCAGTTACGGGTTCCCCTACGAGCAGTACTTC
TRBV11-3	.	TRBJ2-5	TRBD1	CASSLDPPTGYQETQYF	TGTGCCAGCAGCTTAGATCCTCCGACAGGGTACCAAGAGACCCAGTACTTC
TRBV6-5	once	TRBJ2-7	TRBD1	CASSYSGTDYEQYF	TGTGCCAGCAGTTACTCAGGGACAGACTACGAGCAGTACTTC
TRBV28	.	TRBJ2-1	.	CASSLRGGAAYNEQFF	TGTGCCAGCAGTTTACGTGGCGGGGCCGCCTACAATGAGCAGTTCTTC
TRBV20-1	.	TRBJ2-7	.	CSAREQRQISF	TGCAGTGCTAGAGAGCAGAGACAGATTAGCTTC
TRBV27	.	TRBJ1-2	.	CASSPVGPNYGYTF	TGTGCCAGCAGTCCGGTAGGGCCCAACTATGGCTACACCTTC
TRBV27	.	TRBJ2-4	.	CASSLSVRGKNIQYF	TGTGCCAGCAGTTTATCAGTGCGGGGTAAAAACATTCAGTACTTC
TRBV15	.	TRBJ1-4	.	CATSRGGAEEKLFF	TGTGCCACCAGCAGAGGAGGGGCAGAGGAAAAACTGTTTTTT
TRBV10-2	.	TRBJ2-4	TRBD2	CASSETAGGLGGKNIQYF	TGCGCCAGCAGTGAAACAGCGGGAGGACTAGGGGGCAAAAACATTCAGTACTTC
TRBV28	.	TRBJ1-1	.	CASSFEGSAFF	TGTGCCAGCAGTTTCGAAGGGTCAGCTTTCTTT
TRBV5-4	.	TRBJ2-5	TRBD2	CASSKGLAGQETQYF	TGTGCCAGCAGCAAGGGACTAGCGGGACAAGAGACCCAGTACTTC
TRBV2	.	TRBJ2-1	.	CASSDSRGGAYNEQFF	TGTGCCAGCAGTGATTCCCGGGGTGGAGCCTACAATGAGCAGTTCTTC
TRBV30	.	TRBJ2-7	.	CAWSGAANEQYF	TGTGCCTGGAGTGGGGCAGCTAATGAGCAGTACTTC
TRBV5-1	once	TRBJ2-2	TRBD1	CASSPWTGGGTGELFF	TGCGCCAGCAGCCCATGGACAGGGGGTGGCACCGGGGAGCTGTTTTTT
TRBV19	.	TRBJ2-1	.	CASSIEPRDYNEQFF	TGTGCCAGTAGTATCGAGCCCCGGGACTACAATGAGCAGTTCTTC
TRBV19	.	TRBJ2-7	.	CASSIGSGVPYEQYF	TGTGCCAGTAGTATTGGTTCGGGAGTTCCCTACGAGCAGTACTTC
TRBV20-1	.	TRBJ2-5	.	CSAYRGAQYF	TGCAGTGCATATAGAGGGGCCCAGTACTTC
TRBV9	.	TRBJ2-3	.	CASSVVDPDTQYF	TGTGCCAGCAGCGTAGTCGACCCCGATACGCAGTATTTT
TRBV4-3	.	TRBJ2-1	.	CASSQSFSSGNEQFF	TGCGCCAGCAGCCAATCTTTCTCCTCTGGGAATGAGCAGTTCTTC
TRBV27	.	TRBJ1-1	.	CASSSSGFPGDTEAFF	TGTGCCAGCAGCTCCTCTGGGTTCCCGGGGGACACTGAAGCTTTCTTT
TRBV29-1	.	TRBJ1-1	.	CSVEETGLNTEAFF	TGCAGCGTTGAAGAGACAGGCTTGAACACTGAAGCTTTCTTT
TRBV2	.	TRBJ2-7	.	CASTYAYEQYF	TGTGCCAGCACTTACGCCTACGAGCAGTACTTC
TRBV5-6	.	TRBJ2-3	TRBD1	CASSSPVRQGRDTQYF	TGTGCCAGCAGCTCACCCGTTAGACAGGGGAGAGATACGCAGTATTTT
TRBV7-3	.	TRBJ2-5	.	CASSLNGRGLQETQYF	TGTGCCAGCAGCTTAAACGGGAGGGGGCTTCAAGAGACCCAGTACTTC
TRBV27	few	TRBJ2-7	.	CASSVGGEQYF	TGTGCCAGCAGTGTTGGGGGGGAGCAGTACTTC
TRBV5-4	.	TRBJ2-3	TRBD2	CASSLTSGRDTQYF	TGTGCCAGCAGCTTGACTAGCGGGAGGGATACGCAGTATTTT
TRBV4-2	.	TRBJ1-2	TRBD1	CASSQDRRGDGYTF	TGTGCCAGCAGCCAAGATCGCAGGGGGGATGGCTACACCTTC